These T cell receptor beta chains were read from a single sample in a study of blood T cell repertoires in COVID-19. Method: immunoSEQ multiplex PCR; TCRdb's copy keeps in-frame clones and lacks some. The sample comprises around 470,000 clones, roughly 89% of which are singletons, and 0.8% to 0.9% rests with the top ten. Sequenced: peripheral blood. Every receptor here comes from a man aged 18 to 30 with COVID-19, enrolled during active disease. Both conserved end residues are part of each CDR3. Fields, in order: D gene, clone size, J gene, V gene, CDR3 protein, CDR3 DNA. D genes are given only for firm matches. Clone size appears in some rows only: once, few, many, or a class for an expanded clone.

- - TRBJ1-6 TRBV19 CASSTLRGVTNSPLHF TGTGCCAGTAGTACCCTACGGGGGGTGACCAATTCACCCCTCCACTTT
- - TRBJ2-1 TRBV25-1 CASSYGLAKPYNEQFF TGTGCCAGCAGTTATGGGCTAGCGAAGCCCTACAATGAGCAGTTCTTC
- - TRBJ2-6 TRBV7-9 CASIPTGETLSGANVLTF TGTGCCAGCATCCCGACAGGAGAAACTCTCTCTGGGGCCAACGTCCTGACTTTC
TRBD2 - TRBJ2-3 TRBV7-9 CASSFIAGGPNTQYF TGTGCCAGCAGTTTCATAGCGGGGGGGCCGAATACGCAGTATTTT
- - TRBJ2-5 TRBV18 CASSPPTTDYVWETQYF TGTGCCAGCTCACCACCGACCACGGACTACGTTTGGGAGACCCAGTACTTC
TRBD1 - TRBJ1-6 TRBV19 CASSATGGNSPLHF TGTGCCAGTAGCGCGACAGGGGGGAATTCACCCCTCCACTTT
TRBD2 few TRBJ2-7 TRBV7-8 CASSRTGGSYEQYF TGTGCCAGCAGCCGGACGGGAGGATCCTACGAGCAGTACTTC
TRBD1 - TRBJ2-6 TRBV29-1 CSVPYGTGEAGANVLTF TGCAGCGTTCCCTACGGGACAGGGGAGGCTGGGGCCAACGTCCTGACTTTC
- - TRBJ2-1 TRBV7-8 CASSLRVNEQFF TGTGCCAGCAGCTTGCGGGTCAATGAGCAGTTCTTC
- few TRBJ1-6 TRBV27 CASSFRGSPLHF TGTGCCAGCAGTTTTAGGGGCTCACCCCTCCACTTT
TRBD2 once TRBJ2-1 TRBV5-1 CASSFTSGGNNEQFF TGCGCCAGCAGCTTCACTAGCGGGGGGAACAATGAGCAGTTCTTC
TRBD1 - TRBJ1-2 TRBV11-3 CASSLGQGTESYTF TGTGCCAGCAGCCTCGGACAGGGAACAGAGAGCTACACCTTC
- - TRBJ1-5 TRBV3-1/TRBV3-2 CASSLQGRPQHF TGTGCCAGCAGCCTGCAGGGCAGGCCCCAGCATTTT
TRBD1 - TRBJ2-3 TRBV11-1 CASSLMGQGTDTQYF TGTGCCAGCAGCTTAATGGGACAGGGCACAGATACGCAGTATTTT
TRBD1 - TRBJ2-3 TRBV5-1 CASSPPQGDADTQYF TGCGCCAGCAGTCCGCCCCAGGGGGACGCAGATACGCAGTATTTT
- - TRBJ1-6 TRBV11-2 CASRAYNSPLHF TGTGCCAGCCGCGCCTATAATTCACCCCTCCACTTT
TRBD2 - TRBJ2-1 TRBV18 CASSPLLAGGSNEQFF TGTGCCAGCTCACCACTACTAGCGGGGGGATCCAATGAGCAGTTCTTC
- - TRBJ1-5 TRBV4-2 CASSQEAGYSNQPQHF TGTGCCAGCAGCCAAGAGGCAGGTTATAGCAATCAGCCCCAGCATTTT
TRBD1 - TRBJ2-6 TRBV11-3 CASSNGTENWKLWVANVLTF TGTGCCAGCAGCAACGGGACAGAGAATTGGAAACTCTGGGTGGCCAACGTCCTGACTTTC
- - TRBJ1-6 TRBV3-1/TRBV3-2 CASSQGAGSPLHF TGTGCCAGCAGCCAAGGTGCCGGTTCACCCCTCCACTTT
TRBD1 - TRBJ1-5 TRBV4-1 CASSPHRDRGRQPQHF TGCGCCAGCAGCCCTCACCGGGACAGGGGACGCCAGCCCCAGCATTTT
- - TRBJ2-7 TRBV9 CASSPHSSASYEQYF TGTGCCAGCAGCCCCCACTCTAGCGCTTCCTACGAGCAGTACTTC
TRBD1 - TRBJ2-7 TRBV5-4 CASSQDPGQGKVYGYEQYF TGTGCCAGCAGCCAGGATCCGGGACAGGGGAAGGTGTATGGCTACGAGCAGTACTTC
TRBD1 - TRBJ1-1 TRBV6-5 CASSPRGRGTEAFF TGTGCCAGCAGTCCTAGGGGGCGAGGGACTGAAGCTTTCTTT
TRBD1 - TRBJ2-5 TRBV15 CATSNHLGQTQETQYF TGTGCCACCAGCAACCATTTGGGACAGACCCAGGAGACCCAGTACTTC
TRBD2 - TRBJ2-1 TRBV7-2 CASSVKRGGLHNEQFF TGTGCCAGCAGCGTAAAGCGGGGGGGCCTCCACAATGAGCAGTTCTTC
- - TRBJ1-1 TRBV19 CASSIAPGGLGREDTEAFF TGTGCCAGTAGTATAGCCCCGGGGGGGTTGGGGAGAGAGGACACTGAAGCTTTCTTT
- - TRBJ2-5 TRBV15 CATSRDRGRQETQYF TGTGCCACCAGCAGAGATCGCGGCCGACAAGAGACCCAGTACTTC
TRBD1 once TRBJ2-7 TRBV9 CARGFSQGAREQYF TGTGCCAGGGGGTTTAGTCAGGGGGCGCGGGAGCAGTACTTC
TRBD1 - TRBJ1-2 TRBV5-6 CASSLGQGLYGYTF TGTGCCAGCAGCTTGGGACAGGGTCTCTATGGCTACACCTTC
- - TRBJ1-2 TRBV21-1 CASSKLNRGRGSAGYTF TGTGCCAGCAGCAAATTGAACAGGGGCCGTGGGTCGGCGGGCTACACCTTC
- - TRBJ2-3 TRBV29-1 CSVAGGKRGGTDTQYF TGCAGCGTTGCGGGGGGCAAGCGGGGAGGCACAGATACGCAGTATTTT
- - TRBJ1-2 TRBV7-9 CASSLDGRLLDYGYTF TGTGCCAGCAGCTTAGATGGCAGACTTTTAGACTATGGCTACACCTTC
- - TRBJ2-3 TRBV5-1 CASSLMGTGGTDTQYF TGCGCCAGCAGCTTGATGGGCACAGGAGGCACAGATACGCAGTATTTT
- - TRBJ2-7 TRBV21-1 CASSKGWTGRVVSYEQYF TGTGCCAGCAGCAAAGGATGGACAGGGAGGGTGGTCTCCTACGAGCAGTACTTC
TRBD2 - TRBJ2-1 TRBV5-8 CASSVSGRTYNEQFF TGTGCCAGCAGCGTTAGCGGGAGGACCTACAATGAGCAGTTCTTC
- - TRBJ2-7 TRBV27 CASSSGLHYEQYF TGTGCCAGCAGTTCGGGACTCCACTACGAGCAGTACTTC
- - TRBJ1-1 TRBV5-1 CASSLAGGNTEAFF TGCGCCAGCAGCTTGGCCGGGGGGAACACTGAAGCTTTCTTT
TRBD2 once TRBJ2-5 TRBV5-1 CASSLTSGEETQYF TGCGCCAGCTCCCTGACTAGCGGGGAAGAGACCCAGTACTTC
TRBD1 - TRBJ1-2 TRBV5-1 CASSTGTGVYGYTF TGCGCCAGCAGCACCGGGACAGGGGTCTATGGCTACACCTTC
- - TRBJ2-3 TRBV5-1 CASTGERDTQYF TGCGCCAGCACCGGGGAGCGGGATACGCAGTATTTT
TRBD2 - TRBJ2-7 TRBV19 CASKNILAGEDEQYF TGTGCCAGTAAAAATATTCTAGCGGGAGAGGACGAGCAGTACTTC
TRBD2 - TRBJ2-2 TRBV4-1 CASSQTPGLATNTGELFF TGCGCCAGCAGCCAAACCCCGGGACTAGCGACGAACACCGGGGAGCTGTTTTTT
TRBD2 - TRBJ2-3 TRBV7-6 CASSLDLAGEPDTQYF TGTGCCAGCAGCTTGGACTTAGCGGGAGAACCAGATACGCAGTATTTT
- - TRBJ1-5 TRBV6-4 CANPGGPGRGNQPQHF TGTGCCAACCCCGGGGGACCCGGTCGGGGCAATCAGCCCCAGCATTTT
- - TRBJ2-7 TRBV19 CASYTGYEQYF TGTGCCAGTTATACAGGCTACGAGCAGTACTTC
- few TRBJ1-5 TRBV19 CASSIDQGRKPQHF TGTGCCAGTAGTATAGACCAGGGGCGGAAGCCCCAGCATTTT